This is a list of T cell receptor beta chains from one sample in a study of identifying expanded T cells in peripheral blood. Generated by immunoSEQ multiplex PCR, the TCRdb table keeps only in-frame clones and is missing some. Among 75,000 to 95,000 clones listed, 80% to 90% were seen once. Sequences were obtained from blood. The receptors were gathered from a person aged 18 to 75 in good health. Each CDR3 is given with its conserved first and last residue. D genes are given only for firm matches. Only some rows state a clone size, as once, few, many or a class for expanded clones.

D gene,J gene,clone size,V gene,CDR3 length,CDR3 protein,CDR3 DNA
NA,TRBJ2-1,NA,TRBV9,15,CASSVAWEYYNEQFF,TGTGCCAGCAGCGTAGCTTGGGAGTACTACAATGAGCAGTTCTTC
TRBD1,TRBJ1-2,NA,TRBV7-2,14,CASSPWTGNDGYTF,TGTGCCAGCAGCCCGTGGACAGGTAACGATGGCTACACCTTC
NA,TRBJ1-2,NA,TRBV30,12,CAWTPGFYGYTF,TGTGCCTGGACCCCAGGGTTTTATGGCTACACCTTC
NA,TRBJ1-1,NA,TRBV2,14,CATRGREGNTEAFF,TGTGCCACACGGGGCCGGGAAGGGAACACTGAAGCTTTCTTT
NA,TRBJ1-6,NA,TRBV27,14,CASSLSRGNSPLHF,TGTGCCAGCAGTTTATCACGGGGTAATTCACCCCTCCACTTT
NA,TRBJ1-1,NA,TRBV18,13,CASSPNGGSMAFF,TGTGCCAGCTCACCGAATGGGGGATCGATGGCTTTCTTT
TRBD1,TRBJ1-2,few,TRBV5-1,15,CASSLGGGESYKGTF,TGCGCCAGCAGCCTGGGAGGGGGCGAGAGCTACAAGGGCACCTTC
NA,TRBJ2-5,NA,TRBV19,14,CASSPGQTQETQYF,TGTGCCAGTAGCCCCGGGCAGACGCAAGAGACCCAGTACTTC
NA,TRBJ2-7,NA,TRBV4-3,18,CASSQAVFGGLTTREQYF,TGCGCCAGCAGCCAAGCTGTCTTTGGGGGGTTAACTACTAGAGAGCAGTACTTC
TRBD2,TRBJ2-7,once,TRBV5-1,15,CASSFRQRGSYEQYF,TGCGCCAGCAGCTTCAGACAGCGGGGGTCCTACGAGCAGTACTTC
NA,TRBJ1-1,NA,TRBV2,14,CASSYTTIGSEAFF,TGTGCCAGCAGCTACACAACCATAGGGTCTGAAGCTTTCTTT
NA,TRBJ2-5,NA,TRBV11-2,15,CASSLDWAGEETQYF,TGTGCCAGCAGCTTAGATTGGGCAGGGGAGGAGACCCAGTACTTC
NA,TRBJ1-6,few,TRBV14,17,CASSQRNLRDDNSPLHF,TGTGCCAGCAGCCAAAGGAACCTGAGAGATGACAATTCACCCCTCCACTTT
NA,TRBJ2-7,once,TRBV4-3,15,CASSQDRAVAYEQYF,TGCGCCAGCAGCCAAGACAGGGCGGTGGCCTACGAGCAGTACTTC
NA,TRBJ1-5,NA,TRBV5-4,16,CASSSGGRTNNQPQHF,TGTGCCAGCAGCTCTGGGGGGAGGACGAACAATCAGCCCCAGCATTTT
NA,TRBJ1-5,NA,TRBV6-5,13,CASSYGNNQPQHF,TGTGCCAGCAGTTACGGTAATAATCAGCCCCAGCATTTT
NA,TRBJ2-7,NA,TRBV15,13,CATSGGLGYEQYF,TGTGCCACCAGCGGGGGCCTGGGGTACGAGCAGTACTTC
TRBD1,TRBJ1-1,NA,TRBV19,18,CASSEDRALGGMNTEAFF,TGTGCCAGTAGTGAAGACAGGGCTTTAGGAGGGATGAACACTGAAGCTTTCTTT
TRBD2,TRBJ2-1,NA,TRBV5-1,16,CASEGLAGGLNNEQFF,TGCGCCAGCGAGGGACTAGCGGGAGGCCTAAACAATGAGCAGTTCTTC
NA,TRBJ2-1,NA,TRBV9,13,CASSPRLVNEQFF,TGTGCCAGCAGCCCCCGACTAGTCAATGAGCAGTTCTTC
NA,TRBJ2-7,NA,TRBV7-2,14,CASSRRPGFDEQYF,TGTGCCAGCAGCCGAAGGCCAGGTTTCGACGAGCAGTACTTC
NA,TRBJ2-1,NA,TRBV6-1,15,CASQHGTPGGDEQFF,TGTGCCAGCCAACACGGCACTCCCGGGGGCGATGAGCAGTTCTTC
TRBD1,TRBJ1-3,NA,TRBV7-8,15,CASSPRQGSGNTIYF,TGTGCCAGCAGCCCACGACAGGGGTCTGGAAACACCATATATTTT
NA,TRBJ1-1,NA,TRBV6-5,15,CASTPIKGGAGEAFF,TGTGCCAGCACCCCCATAAAGGGAGGGGCAGGCGAAGCTTTCTTT
TRBD1,TRBJ2-2,NA,TRBV9,15,CASSATGAYTGELFF,TGTGCCAGCAGCGCGACAGGGGCTTACACCGGGGAGCTGTTTTTT
TRBD1,TRBJ2-5,NA,TRBV7-8,16,CASSSKPGQGTEASYF,TGTGCCAGCAGCTCAAAACCGGGACAGGGGACCGAGGCCTCGTACTTC
NA,TRBJ1-5,NA,TRBV27,13,CASSLDPERPQHF,TGTGCCAGCAGTTTAGACCCCGAACGGCCCCAGCATTTT
TRBD1,TRBJ1-1,NA,TRBV5-4,16,CASSWRQGRGNTEAFF,TGTGCCAGCAGCTGGAGACAGGGCCGGGGGAACACTGAAGCTTTCTTT
NA,TRBJ1-2,NA,TRBV15,15,CATSRDRRGTNGYTF,TGTGCCACCAGCAGAGATCGGCGGGGAACGAATGGCTACACCTTC
NA,TRBJ1-2,NA,TRBV5-1,17,CASSLGTDPLSNYGYTF,TGCGCCAGCAGCTTGGGTACGGATCCCTTATCCAACTATGGCTACACCTTC
TRBD1,TRBJ1-2,NA,TRBV2,12,CASNPGTVGYTF,TGTGCCAGCAATCCCGGGACAGTCGGCTACACCTTC
NA,TRBJ2-1,NA,TRBV7-9,12,CASSLGGHEQFF,TGTGCCAGCAGCTTAGGGGGTCATGAGCAGTTCTTC
NA,TRBJ2-1,NA,TRBV18,11,CASSSYNEQFF,TGTGCCAGCTCCTCTTACAATGAGCAGTTCTTC
NA,TRBJ1-2,NA,TRBV5-6,16,CASSLPGSFIKDGYTF,TGTGCCAGCAGCTTGCCGGGATCCTTTATTAAGGATGGCTACACCTTC
NA,TRBJ2-6,once,TRBV7-7,15,CASSVPQSRANVLTF,TGTGCCAGCAGCGTGCCACAAAGTCGGGCCAACGTCCTGACTTTC
NA,TRBJ2-6,NA,TRBV7-3,15,CASSRDASGANVLTF,TGTGCCAGCAGTAGAGATGCCTCTGGGGCCAACGTCCTGACTTTC
TRBD2,TRBJ2-3,NA,TRBV4-3,17,CASSRRPGTSAPDTQYF,TGCGCCAGCAGCCGCAGGCCCGGGACTAGCGCCCCAGATACGCAGTATTTT
TRBD2,TRBJ2-1,NA,TRBV5-4,16,CASRKLAGADYNEQFF,TGTGCCAGCAGAAAACTAGCGGGAGCCGATTACAATGAGCAGTTCTTC
TRBD1,TRBJ1-2,NA,TRBV27,14,CASRAYRGPNGYTF,TGTGCCAGCAGGGCTTACAGGGGTCCAAATGGCTACACCTTC
NA,TRBJ2-3,NA,TRBV5-1,14,CASSPNTGGDTQYF,TGCGCCAGCAGTCCTAACACTGGGGGAGATACGCAGTATTTT
NA,TRBJ2-7,NA,TRBV7-3,14,CASSPKGLSYEQYF,TGTGCCAGCAGCCCCAAGGGACTCTCCTACGAGCAGTACTTC
NA,TRBJ2-1,NA,TRBV15,15,CATSSWGGPGDEQFF,TGTGCCACCAGCAGTTGGGGGGGCCCGGGTGATGAGCAGTTCTTC
NA,TRBJ2-1,NA,TRBV6-6,16,CASTSYVGGSYNEQFF,TGTGCCAGCACCTCTTACGTCGGGGGATCCTACAATGAGCAGTTCTTC
NA,TRBJ1-2,NA,TRBV19,15,CASSIAIGSIDGYTF,TGTGCCAGTAGTATAGCAATAGGGAGTATCGATGGCTACACCTTC
NA,TRBJ1-5,NA,TRBV23-1,13,CASSQSSAQPQHF,TGCGCCAGCAGTCAATCCTCGGCGCAGCCCCAGCATTTT
NA,TRBJ1-2,once,TRBV7-6,12,CASSLGPYGYTF,TGTGCCAGCAGCCTAGGACCCTATGGCTACACCTTC
NA,TRBJ1-2,NA,TRBV27,15,CASSPTLAVTYGYTF,TGTGCCAGCAGCCCCACCCTGGCAGTTACTTATGGCTACACCTTC
TRBD1,TRBJ2-7,NA,TRBV18,13,CASSPGTGYEQYF,TGTGCCAGCTCACCGGGGACAGGCTACGAGCAGTACTTC
TRBD1,TRBJ1-2,NA,TRBV19,13,CASRGQGADGYTF,TGTGCCAGTAGGGGGCAGGGGGCAGATGGCTACACCTTC
NA,TRBJ2-2,NA,TRBV19,14,CASRVQENTGELFF,TGTGCCAGTAGGGTCCAGGAGAACACCGGGGAGCTGTTTTTT
NA,TRBJ1-1,NA,TRBV11-2,11,CASSLGTVAFF,TGTGCCAGCAGCTTAGGGACAGTGGCTTTCTTT